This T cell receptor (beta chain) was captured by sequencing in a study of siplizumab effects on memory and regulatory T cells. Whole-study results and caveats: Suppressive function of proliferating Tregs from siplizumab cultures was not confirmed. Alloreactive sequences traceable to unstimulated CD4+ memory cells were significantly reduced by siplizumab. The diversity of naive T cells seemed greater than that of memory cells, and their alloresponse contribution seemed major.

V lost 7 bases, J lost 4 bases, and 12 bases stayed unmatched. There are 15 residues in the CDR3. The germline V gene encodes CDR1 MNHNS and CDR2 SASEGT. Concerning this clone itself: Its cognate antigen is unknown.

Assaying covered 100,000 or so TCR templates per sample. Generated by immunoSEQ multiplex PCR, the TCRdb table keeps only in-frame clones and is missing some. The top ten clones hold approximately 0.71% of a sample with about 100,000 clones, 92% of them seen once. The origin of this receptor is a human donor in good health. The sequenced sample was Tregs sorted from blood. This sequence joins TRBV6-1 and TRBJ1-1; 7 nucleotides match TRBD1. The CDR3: CASMFQGEVGTEAFF. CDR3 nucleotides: TGTGCCAGCATGTTTCAGGGGGAAGTGGGCACTGAAGCTTTCTTT.